This entry lists 28 T cell receptor beta chains sequenced from one sample in a study of cytomegalovirus exposure and HLA in healthy donors. In the PCR, 60 Vbeta and 13 Jbeta primers were used. Assay used: immunoSEQ multiplex PCR; TCRdb lists only in-frame clones, some missing. This table has about 200,000 clones, 70% to 90% appearing once. Material for sequencing was PBMCs. The receptors were sampled from a woman aged 25 to 39 in good health and CMV-seronegative.

The chain employs TRBV10-3 and TRBJ2-3, with TRBD2 as a possible D gene (5 bases). The germline gives CDR1 ENHRY, CDR2 SYGVKD. The CDR3 is 16 residues long. V lost 6 bases and J 8 bases, leaving 24 bases between the germline ends. The CDR3 protein is CAIRGSGGLSLGTQYF. In DNA, the CDR3 is TGTGCCATCAGGGGGTCAGGAGGCCTCAGCCTGGGTACGCAGTATTTT.

The J gene is TRBJ2-3, the V gene TRBV9, with no clear D. V lost 6 bases to trimming and J lost 0 bases, with 8 bases between them. Germline V gives CDR1 SGDLS, CDR2 YYNGEE. The length of the CDR3 is 13 residues. The CDR3 DNA sequence: TGTGCCAGCACAAAGACTAGCACAGATACGCAGTATTTT. This gives the protein CASTKTSTDTQYF.

The chain couples TRBV11-3 to TRBJ2-3; D uncertain. The CDR3 consists of 16 residues. Germline V CDR1 and CDR2: SGHNT, YENEEA. Trimming stripped 0 bases from V and 2 bases from J, with 12 bases between. DNA for the CDR3: TGTGCCAGCAGCTTAGAGGGCAGTACCGCCACAGATACGCAGTATTTT. This encodes CASSLEGSTATDTQYF.

This chain uses TRBV14 with TRBJ2-1; 9 positions agree with TRBD2. The CDR3 extends over 15 amino acids. V lost 3 bases, J lost 7 bases, and 7 bases stayed unmatched. Germline V gene lookup returns CDR1 SGHDN and CDR2 FVKESK. The CDR3 nucleotides read TGTGCCAGCAGCCATTACTTTAGCGGGGGAAATGAGCAGTTCTTC. This encodes CASSHYFSGGNEQFF.

The chain recombines TRBV28 with TRBJ2-7; tentatively, D is TRBD1 (6 bases). The CDR3 runs to 12 residues. Germline V gene lookup returns CDR1 MDHEN and CDR2 SYDVKM. With 5 bases removed from V and 3 bases from J, the gap between germline ends came to 8 bases. The CDR3 DNA reads as TGTGCCAGCAGTCTCAGGGGCTACGAGCAGTACTTC. Translating gives CASSLRGYEQYF.

The genes are TRBV28 and TRBJ2-2; D unclear. Germline CDR1 and CDR2: MDHEN and SYDVKM. Trimming removed 5 bases at V and 5 bases at J, with 9 bases between. The CDR3 is 13 residues long. The CDR3 DNA is TGTGCCAGCAGTCTCGACTCAACCGGGGAGCTGTTTTTT. This encodes CASSLDSTGELFF. Filled out from reference TRBV28 and TRBJ2-2, the complete variable domain reads DVKVTQSSRYLVKRTGEKVFLECVQDMDHENMFWYRQDPGLGLRLIYFSYDVKMKEKGDIPEGYSVSREKKERFSLILESASTNQTSMYLCASSLDSTGELFFGEGSRLTVL.

This clone has just one count. The chain couples TRBV27 to TRBJ2-7, with TRBD1 matching over 9 bases. Germline V gene data show CDR1 as MNHEY and CDR2 as SMNVEV (reference sequence). CDR3 length: 15 residues. Trimming took 6 bases from V and 0 from J; bases not matched to a gene: 6. The CDR3 is CASRPGTGSSYEQYF. CDR3 coding DNA: TGTGCCAGCAGACCCGGGACAGGGAGCTCCTACGAGCAGTACTTC.

The chain recombines TRBV5-1 with TRBJ1-2; 7 nucleotides agree with TRBD1. Trimming took 5 bases from V and 5 from J; bases not matched to a gene: 9. The CDR3 covers 14 residues. Germline V gives CDR1 SGHRS, CDR2 YFSETQ. CDR3 bases: TGCGCCAGCAGGCCGGCGACAGGGAGTTATGGCTACACCTTC. It specifies CASRPATGSYGYTF.

This chain links TRBV29-1 with TRBJ2-1; 10 bases align to TRBD2. CDR1 and CDR2 (germline): SQVTM, ANQGSEA. The length of the CDR3 is 14 residues. V was pared by 2 bases and J by 6 bases, with 4 bases of the junction left unmatched. This chain's CDR3 is CSVERGLAINEQFF. The CDR3 DNA sequence: TGCAGCGTTGAACGGGGACTAGCGATCAATGAGCAGTTCTTC.

This chain joins TRBV6-6 and TRBJ1-3; D might be TRBD1 (6 bases). This CDR3 contains 15 residues. CDR1 is MNHNY and CDR2 is SVGAGI in the germline V gene (reference sequence). The ends were cut back, 4 bases at V and 4 bases at J, with 14 bases in the middle. CDR3 coding DNA: TGTGCCAGCAGTTCCAGAACAGGGACGGGAAACACCATATATTTT. It specifies CASSSRTGTGNTIYF.

The chain is built from TRBV4-1 and TRBJ1-2; the match to TRBD1 covers 7 bases. The CDR3 loop spans 12 amino acids. Germline CDR1 and CDR2: MGHRA and YSYEKL. V shed 6 bases and J 5 bases; nucleotides not matched to a gene: 3. The CDR3 DNA reads TGCGCCAGCAGGAACAGGGGTTATGGCTACACCTTC. Amino acids: CASRNRGYGYTF.

The chain combines TRBV5-1 with TRBJ2-7; TRBD1 matches 7 bases. CDR1 and CDR2 (germline): SGHRS, YFSETQ. Trimming cost V 2 bases and J 2 bases; bases outside gene matches: 4. The CDR3 runs to 14 residues. CDR3 DNA: TGCGCCAGCAGCTTAGGGGGCGAGGCCTACGAGCAGTACTTC. Protein sequence: CASSLGGEAYEQYF.

The chain has TRBV5-4 and TRBJ2-7, with 9 bases lining up with TRBD1. The CDR3 covers 14 residues. Germline values: CDR1 SGHNT, CDR2 YYREEE (reference sequence). The J segment lost 5 bases and the V segment lost 4 bases, leaving 7 bases of the junction unmatched. The CDR3 is CASSRGQGGDEQYF. CDR3 in DNA: TGTGCCAGCAGCCGGGGACAGGGTGGCGACGAGCAGTACTTC.

This clone was counted a few times. CDR3 nucleotide sequence: TGCGCCAGCAGCTTCTCCGGGACAGACACAGATACGCAGTATTTT. The encoded protein is CASSFSGTDTDTQYF. This rearrangement joins TRBV5-1 to TRBJ2-3; 7 bases map to TRBD1. J lost 2 bases, V lost 2 bases, and 5 bases had no gene match. Germline assignment: CDR1 SGHRS and CDR2 YFSETQ. CDR3 size: 15 residues.

The chain uses TRBV5-1 and TRBJ2-7, with a tentative D call TRBD1 (6 bases). The CDR3 totals 14 residues. Trimming left V 4 bases short and J 2 bases short, with 13 bases between. In germline, CDR1 is SGHRS, CDR2 YFSETQ. Here the CDR3 reads CASSVSGQPYEQYF. The DNA for the CDR3 is TGCGCCAGCAGCGTGTCGGGACAACCCTACGAGCAGTACTTC.

This rearrangement joins TRBV29-1 to TRBJ2-1; the match to TRBD2 covers 14 bases. The CDR3 runs to 15 residues. Germline V CDR1 and CDR2: SQVTM, ANQGSEA. V lost 5 bases and J lost 4; bases outside the gene matches: 4. CDR3 sequence: CSVRRTSGRYNEQFF. CDR3 sequence (DNA): TGCAGCGTTAGGCGGACTAGCGGGAGGTACAATGAGCAGTTCTTC.

V gene TRBV29-1 combines with J gene TRBJ1-2; the D gene is possibly TRBD1 (5 bases). The CDR3 spans 13 residues. V shed 6 bases and J shed 0 bases, with 11 bases lying between them. Germline CDR1 SQVTM, CDR2 ANQGSEA. CDR3 sequence: CSVRQPSNYGYTF. CDR3 sequence (DNA): TGCAGCGTCCGACAGCCTTCTAACTATGGCTACACCTTC.

The chain recombines TRBV7-9 with TRBJ1-4, with D perhaps TRBD1 (6 bases). This CDR3 is 15 amino acids long. Germline V gives CDR1 SEHNR, CDR2 FQNEAQ (reference sequence). V dropped 0 bases and J dropped 6 bases, with 11 bases sitting between them. The CDR3 is CASSLAIGGDEKLFF. The CDR3, as DNA: TGTGCCAGCAGCTTAGCGATAGGGGGAGATGAAAAACTGTTTTTT.

This chain uses TRBV25-1 with TRBJ2-5; 8 bases map to TRBD1. Germline-derived CDR1 and CDR2 are MGHDK and SYGVNS. CDR3 length: 14 residues. V gave up 2 bases and J gave up 5 bases; unmatched junction bases: 4. The CDR3, as DNA: TGTGCCAGCAGTGAACCCAGGACAGGGGAGACCCAGTACTTC. It yields the protein CASSEPRTGETQYF.

V and J are TRBV6-1 and TRBJ2-6; no definite D call. Germline CDR1 reads MNHNS; CDR2 reads SASEGT. Trimming took 8 bases from V and 4 from J, leaving 12 bases between them. This CDR3 region has 14 residues. CDR3 nucleotide sequence: TGTGCCAGCGCTCAGGTCACCGGGGCCAACGTCCTGACTTTC. Protein sequence: CASAQVTGANVLTF.

This clone has a count of ten or more. V gene TRBV6-1 combines with J gene TRBJ2-7; TRBD1 might be the D (5 bases). The CDR3 is 14 amino acids. The germline gives CDR1 MNHNS, CDR2 SASEGT. V was trimmed by 6 bases and J by 2 bases, leaving 14 bases between them. The CDR3 DNA sequence: TGTGCCAGCAGAAACAGGCTTCCCCCCTACGAGCAGTACTTC. Encoded protein: CASRNRLPPYEQYF.

The chain combines TRBV19 with TRBJ1-5, with D perhaps matching TRBD1 (5 bases). Germline assignment: CDR1 LNHDA and CDR2 SQIVND (reference sequence). V was shortened by 6 bases and J by 0 bases, with 12 bases between the two germline ends. CDR3 length equals 15 residues. The CDR3 loop is CASRTGLYSNQPQHF. The CDR3 DNA is TGTGCCAGTAGGACGGGACTTTATAGCAATCAGCCCCAGCATTTT.

V usage is TRBV11-2 and J usage is TRBJ2-2, with 7 bases identical to TRBD2. This CDR3 is 16 amino acids long. Germline V gene data show CDR1 as SGHAT and CDR2 as FQNNGV. Trimming at V came to 2 bases and at J to 3 bases, leaving 6 bases not matched to a gene. CDR3 in DNA: TGTGCCAGCAGCTTAACGGCTAGCGGTGACACCGGGGAGCTGTTTTTT. It specifies CASSLTASGDTGELFF.

The rearrangement links TRBV5-1 to TRBJ1-1; TRBD1 matches 7 bases. Germline V gene data show CDR1 as SGHRS and CDR2 as YFSETQ. The ends lost 3 bases at V and 4 bases at J; junction bases unmatched: 6. This CDR3 is built from 14 residues. The CDR3 DNA follows: TGCGCCAGCAGCTGGAACAGGGGAGGCACTGAAGCTTTCTTT. Its protein is CASSWNRGGTEAFF.

This clone was seen only a few times. The chain uses TRBV7-6 and TRBJ2-7; 7 bases align to TRBD1. J gave up 3 bases and V 4 bases, and 6 bases lay outside the gene matches. The CDR3 is made up of 14 amino acids. The germline gives CDR1 SGHVS, CDR2 FNYEAQ. The CDR3 DNA sequence: TGTGCCAGCAGCTACCGGGACAGATACTACGAGCAGTACTTC. It encodes CASSYRDRYYEQYF.

This sequence joins TRBV7-6 and TRBJ2-2; D not resolved. Trimming stripped 0 bases from V and 6 bases from J, with 8 bases between. CDR3 length: 14 amino acids. Germline CDR1 reads SGHVS; CDR2 reads FNYEAQ. CDR3 region: CASSLATVAGELFF. Written as DNA, the CDR3 is TGTGCCAGCAGCTTAGCAACGGTTGCCGGGGAGCTGTTTTTT.

This clone was observed once. V and J are TRBV7-8 and TRBJ2-1; TRBD2 matches at 9 bases. The CDR3 runs 19 residues. V lost 3 bases, J lost 0 bases, and 12 bases stayed unmatched. The germline V gene encodes CDR1 SGHVS and CDR2 FQNEAQ. CDR3 DNA sequence: TGTGCCAGCAGCTTCACGGTTGGCGGGGGGGGAAGCTCCTACAATGAGCAGTTCTTC. It codes for CASSFTVGGGGSSYNEQFF.

This clone occurred once. The V gene is TRBV2, the J gene TRBJ2-7, with 9 bases matching TRBD2. Germline-derived CDR1 and CDR2 are SNHLY and FYNNEI. This CDR3 contains 15 residues. V lost 6 bases, J lost 2 bases, and 8 bases stayed unmatched. This CDR3 reads CASRWWTSVTYEQYF. The CDR3 coding sequence is TGTGCCAGCAGGTGGTGGACTAGCGTCACCTACGAGCAGTACTTC.